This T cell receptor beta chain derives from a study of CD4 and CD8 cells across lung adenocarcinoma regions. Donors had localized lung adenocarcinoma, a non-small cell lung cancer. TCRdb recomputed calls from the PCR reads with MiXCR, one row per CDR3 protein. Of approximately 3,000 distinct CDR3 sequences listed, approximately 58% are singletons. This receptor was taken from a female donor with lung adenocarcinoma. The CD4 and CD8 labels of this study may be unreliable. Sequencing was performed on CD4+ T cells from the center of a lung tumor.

The CDR3 bases are TGTGCCAGCAGCGATAGCGGGAGTACAGATACGCAGTATTTT. The encoded protein is CASSDSGSTDTQYF. This sequence joins TRBV9 and TRBJ2-3; 9 positions match TRBD2. The germline V gene has CDR1 SGDLS and CDR2 YYNGEE. This CDR3 has 14 residues. V shed 3 bases and J 3 bases; nucleotides not matched to a gene: 2.